This TCR beta chain was sequenced for a study of shared clonotypes between healthy human individuals (dated by TCRdb to between 2020 and 2021). Broadly, across the study: The cohort included three men and a couple of women between 18 and 49 years of age. Leukapheresis yielded between about 0.94 and 9 billion PBMCs per donor. To increase sequencing depth and limit assay-specific biases, different laboratories used diverse techniques to prepare libraries and sequence TCR repertoires. Per donor, three plates each were used for CD4 naive and CD4 memory, two for CD8 naive, and one for CD8 memory. The study deeply sequenced blood TCR repertoires of about 5 healthy adults to estimate repertoire size and the extent of clonotype sharing between individuals.

General findings and caveats noted by the study authors: The genetic and exposure-history diversity represented was limited by the small number of donors. Larger estimated clonotype richness was generally found for naive subsets than for memory subsets. Based on pairwise subsampling, the degree of clonotype sharing among donors was expected to be affected by sequencing depth. Rarefaction of sorted-subset datasets indicated incomplete sequencing despite the large sequencing depth. Sampling was restricted to blood, and TCR repertoires in tissues likely differ from the TCR repertoires found in blood. When a handful of donors were compared, the shared fraction of clonotypes was 5% to 6.5% for naive CD4, 3% to 4% for naive CD8, more than 2% for memory CD4, and 0.35% to 0.4% for memory CD8. Compared with non-shared clonotypes, the clonotypes found in all four sorted-subset donors had higher generation probabilities.

The donors were healthy, HIV-negative adults with no recently reported acute infections or vaccinations. All donors were Caucasian adults living in Nashville, Tennessee, USA. CD4+ T cells were enriched by magnetic negative selection; naive cells were then positively selected on CD45RA, and the negative fraction formed the memory subset. Blood was obtained by leukapheresis, after which PBMCs were separated by Ficoll-Histopaque density gradient centrifugation and cryopreserved in liquid nitrogen vapor phase. Analytical flow cytometry was used to check the purity and quantity of each magnetically sorted T cell population. Each sorted fraction had its genomic DNA isolated and then quantified by UV absorbance on a Nanodrop 2000c. In regard to this clone: What antigen it recognizes has not been identified. No base-level quality is on record; no much larger clone is a single base apart.

V was cut back by 4 bases and J by 5 bases, leaving a gap of 16 bases between them. The germline V gene specifies SGHRS as CDR1 and YFSETQ as CDR2. The CDR3 covers 15 residues, taking in both the cysteine and the phenylalanine. Just CDR3 DNA is preserved here, 45 bases in frame from base 1. TCR CDR3 regions were amplified from genomic DNA by multiplex PCR using the deep immunoSEQ assay. Genomic DNA extracted from each cell subset was distributed evenly over all wells of several immunoSEQ 96-well plates, and each plate served as one replicate. For sorted subsets, 200 ng of genomic DNA, equivalent to 30,000 or so T cell genomes, went into each replicate PCR. The purified libraries were quantified using a Qubit 3.0 fluorometer, sized with a Bioanalyzer 2100, and then quantified again using the KAPA Library Quantification kit. Every immunoSEQ 96-well plate was sequenced on a separate single-read 150-cycle Illumina NextSeq 550 flow cell. The study's own analysis went as follows. Because the immunoSEQ output held only junctional sequences and lacked quality scores, the filtering could not match the filtering applied to full-length reads. Sequences were annotated with PyIR, a Python wrapper for IgBLAST v1.9, and V/J genes and CDR3 were assigned using IMGT germline references. Reads were filtered out if the reads had weak V/J assignments (E-value above 1e-6), no CDR3, stop codons, out-of-frame junctions, or ambiguous translated residues. V3J clonotypes were defined as sequences sharing an identical inferred V gene, J gene, and CDR3 amino acid sequence. Percentage overlap between repertoires was calculated by dividing the number of shared unique clonotypes by the size of the smaller repertoire. RTK rarefaction, the Chao1 estimator, and Recon v2.1 estimates of unobserved clonotypes were used to assess repertoire richness. Generation probabilities were computed with OLGA for all TCRbeta clonotypes obtained by the gDNA method from four donors. TCRdb stores this immuneACCESS table with in-frame sequences only. Part of the clones is absent; in the studies checked, under half of the shortfall reflects unresolved V genes, and no reason is known for the rest. That table is the source of V, J and clone size, and D and trimming were worked out from the DNA. The sample profile shows some 2,000,000 clones; around 95% of them were found once. The ten largest clones represent roughly 0.13% of the sample.

This chain is built from TRBV5-1 and TRBJ2-1, with the D segment possibly TRBD1 or TRBD2, each aligning over 5 bases. The sequence derives from a young man in good health. The sample taken for sequencing was naive CD4+ T cells sorted from blood. According to the study, the label for this sample's cell subset or site signals: CD45RA+ positively selected. The nucleotides read TGCGCCAGCAGCCCCCGGGACCACCAAAACAATGAGCAGTTCTTC. This gives the protein CASSPRDHQNNEQFF.